This is a list of T cell receptor beta chains from one sample in a study of beta chain features in type 1 diabetes. Clones were sequenced by immunoSEQ multiplex PCR, and TCRdb holds only the in-frame ones, with some missing. The sample records around 690,000 clones, around 12% being singletons. Input material: naive CD4+ T cells from blood. The receptors shown here come from a man aged 25-40 years with type 1 diabetes. CDR3s include the opening cysteine and the closing phenylalanine or tryptophan. The D gene is left open where the match is weak. Clone size is stated in some rows and not others, as once, few, many or a class when expanded.

TRBJ2-7,-,-,TRBV10-3,CAISEGGLGLYEQYF,TGTGCCATCAGTGAGGGGGGGTTAGGGCTCTACGAGCAGTACTTC
TRBJ2-7,TRBD2,-,TRBV18,CASSPGLSGVGSYEQYF,TGTGCCAGCTCACCGGGTTTGAGCGGGGTAGGCTCCTACGAGCAGTACTTC
TRBJ1-2,-,-,TRBV4-2,CASSQEGSRGNYGYTF,TGTGCCAGCAGCCAGGAAGGGAGCAGGGGTAACTATGGCTACACCTTC
TRBJ1-4,-,-,TRBV6-5,CASSYGTNEKLFF,TGTGCCAGCAGTTATGGGACTAATGAAAAACTGTTTTTT
TRBJ1-4,-,-,TRBV4-3,CASSQDRARRPGNEKLFF,TGCGCCAGCAGCCAAGATCGAGCCCGGCGGCCAGGGAATGAAAAACTGTTTTTT
TRBJ2-1,TRBD2,few,TRBV7-2,CASSLTSGRYNEQFF,TGTGCCAGCAGCCTTACTAGCGGCCGGTACAATGAGCAGTTCTTC
TRBJ1-4,TRBD1,few,TRBV29-1,CSVAVGQGARTLFF,TGCAGCGTTGCTGTGGGACAGGGGGCGAGGACACTGTTTTTT
TRBJ1-2,-,-,TRBV5-1,CASSLALTANYGYTF,TGCGCCAGCAGCTTGGCCCTTACAGCGAACTATGGCTACACCTTC
TRBJ1-2,TRBD1,-,TRBV30,CAWSRTGSGGYTF,TGTGCCTGGAGTAGGACAGGGTCGGGGGGCTACACCTTC
TRBJ2-2,TRBD1,-,TRBV4-3,CASSQDGQGAAGELFF,TGCGCCAGCAGCCAAGACGGGCAGGGGGCTGCCGGGGAGCTGTTTTTT
TRBJ1-2,-,-,TRBV6-6,CASSTDIYGYTF,TGTGCCAGCAGCACAGACATATACGGCTACACCTTC
TRBJ1-4,-,few,TRBV30,CAWSEQANEKLFF,TGTGCCTGGAGTGAGCAGGCGAATGAAAAACTGTTTTTT
TRBJ2-5,-,-,TRBV11-2,CASSPTLGTQYF,TGTGCCAGCAGTCCTACTCTGGGGACCCAGTACTTC
TRBJ2-3,-,-,TRBV5-6,CASGPGPNGDTQYF,TGTGCCAGCGGGCCGGGGCCGAATGGGGATACGCAGTATTTT
TRBJ2-1,TRBD1,-,TRBV2,CASSWTGMAYNEQFF,TGTGCCAGCAGTTGGACAGGGATGGCCTACAATGAGCAGTTCTTC
TRBJ2-3,-,few,TRBV5-4,CASSLRGAVTDTQYF,TGTGCCAGCAGCTTGAGGGGGGCCGTCACAGATACGCAGTATTTT
TRBJ2-1,-,-,TRBV2,CASSRSYNEQFF,TGTGCCAGCAGCCGATCCTACAATGAGCAGTTCTTC
TRBJ1-1,-,few,TRBV19,CASSIGYGDTEAFF,TGTGCCAGTAGTATTGGGTACGGGGACACTGAAGCTTTCTTT
TRBJ2-5,TRBD1,few,TRBV19,CARLNSEGARETQYF,TGTGCCAGGTTAAATAGCGAGGGGGCTCGGGAGACCCAGTACTTC
TRBJ2-1,TRBD1,-,TRBV4-2,CASSNTGGGYNEQFF,TGTGCCAGCAGTAACACAGGGGGCGGGTACAATGAGCAGTTCTTC
TRBJ1-3,-,-,TRBV11-2,CASTLSGNTIYF,TGTGCCAGCACGCTATCTGGAAACACCATATATTTT
TRBJ2-5,-,few,TRBV7-2,CASIPSGTQETQYF,TGTGCCAGCATCCCGTCGGGGACTCAAGAGACCCAGTACTTC